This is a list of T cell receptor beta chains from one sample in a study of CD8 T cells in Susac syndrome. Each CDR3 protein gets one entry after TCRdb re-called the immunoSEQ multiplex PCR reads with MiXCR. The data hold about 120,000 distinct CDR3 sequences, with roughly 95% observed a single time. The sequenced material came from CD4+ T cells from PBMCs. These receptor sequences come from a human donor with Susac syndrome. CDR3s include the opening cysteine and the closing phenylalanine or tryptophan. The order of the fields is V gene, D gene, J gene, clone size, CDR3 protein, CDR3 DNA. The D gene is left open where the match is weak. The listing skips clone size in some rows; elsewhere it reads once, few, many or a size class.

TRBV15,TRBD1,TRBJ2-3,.,CATSRGTGSDTQYF,TGTGCCACCAGCAGAGGGACAGGGTCAGATACGCAGTATTTT
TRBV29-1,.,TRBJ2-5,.,CSVKMGVGETQHF,TGCAGCGTGAAAATGGGCGTCGGAGAGACCCAGCACTTC
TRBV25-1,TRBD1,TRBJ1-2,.,CASSEPGTEYGYTF,TGTGCCAGCAGTGAACCCGGGACAGAGTATGGCTACACCTTC
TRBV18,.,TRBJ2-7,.,CASSRFREGTYEQYF,TGTGCCAGCTCCAGATTTAGGGAAGGCACCTACGAGCAGTACTTC
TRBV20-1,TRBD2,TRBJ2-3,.,CSALAGLTDTQYF,TGCAGTGCCTTAGCGGGGCTCACAGATACGCAGTATTTT
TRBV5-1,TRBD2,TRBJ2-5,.,CASSLFSGSLGETQYF,TGCGCCAGCAGCTTGTTTAGCGGGAGCTTGGGAGAGACCCAGTACTTC
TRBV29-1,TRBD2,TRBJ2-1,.,CSVPGRLAGGFDEQFF,TGCAGCGTTCCCGGAAGACTAGCGGGAGGGTTCGATGAGCAGTTCTTC
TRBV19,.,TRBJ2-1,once,CASRRGAHNEQFF,TGTGCCTCGCGACGGGGGGCCCACAATGAGCAGTTCTTC
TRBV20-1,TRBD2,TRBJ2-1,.,CSTKGTSPYNEQFF,TGCAGTACTAAGGGGACTAGTCCCTACAATGAGCAGTTCTTC
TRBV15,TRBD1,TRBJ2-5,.,CATSPEGQGRQTQYF,TGTGCCACCAGCCCTGAAGGACAGGGGAGGCAGACCCAGTACTTC
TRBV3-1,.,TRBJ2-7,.,CASSPSGTHYEQYF,TGTGCCAGCAGCCCGTCCGGGACTCACTACGAGCAGTACTTC
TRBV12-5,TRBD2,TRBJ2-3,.,CASGLGLADTDTQYF,TGTGCTAGTGGTTTGGGACTAGCGGATACAGATACGCAGTATTTT
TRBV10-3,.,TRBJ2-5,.,CAISPVDHGRETQYF,TGTGCCATCAGCCCGGTGGACCATGGCAGGGAGACCCAGTACTTC
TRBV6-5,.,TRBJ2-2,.,CASSRGGTGELFF,TGTGCCAGCAGTCGTGGAGGCACCGGGGAGCTGTTTTTT
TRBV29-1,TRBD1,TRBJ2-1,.,CSVELDRGRYNEQFF,TGCAGCGTTGAATTGGACAGGGGGCGCTACAATGAGCAGTTCTTC
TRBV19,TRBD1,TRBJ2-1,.,CASSIEGQGANEQFF,TGTGCCAGTAGTATAGAGGGACAGGGGGCGAATGAGCAGTTCTTC
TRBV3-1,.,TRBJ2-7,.,CASSQMGSYEQYF,TGTGCCAGCAGCCAAATGGGAAGCTACGAGCAGTACTTC